One sample yielded the 22 T cell receptor beta chains listed below, sequenced in a study of PD-1 blockade in classical Hodgkin lymphoma. Every one of the patients relapsed after autologous stem cell transplantation (brentuximab vedotin exposure was variable). Clones were read by immunoSEQ multiplex PCR, and TCRdb kept only the in-frame ones, dropping some. The repertoire holds about 84,000 clones, with around nine tenths as singletons. The sample in question was peripheral blood mononuclear cells (PBMCs), obtained at baseline. The receptors were sampled from a human donor with classical Hodgkin lymphoma.

The sample holds one count of this clone. The chain employs TRBV28 and TRBJ1-2; weak D call: TRBD1 (6 bases). Germline V gene data show CDR1 as MDHEN and CDR2 as SYDVKM. V gave up 6 bases and J gave up 2 bases, with 16 bases separating them. The CDR3 extends over 15 amino acids. The CDR3 DNA sequence: TGTGCCAGCAGACTATGGGGGCTCTTGAACTATGGCTACACCTTC. Protein product: CASRLWGLLNYGYTF.

The chain carries TRBV28 and TRBJ2-7; D remains unclear. CDR3 size: 12 residues. Germline V gene data show CDR1 as MDHEN and CDR2 as SYDVKM. V lost 4 bases and J 2 bases, leaving 6 bases between the germline ends. The CDR3 DNA sequence: TGTGCCAGCAGTTATAGTACCTACGAGCAGTACTTC. Translating gives CASSYSTYEQYF.

Turning to this clone: The germline gene is not matched at one end of the junction; a read error may be the cause. This chain uses TRBV7-7 with TRBJ2-7; D might be TRBD2 (5 bases). This CDR3 has 14 residues. CDR1 SSHAT and CDR2 FNYEAQ come from the germline V gene (reference sequence). The CDR3 sequence: CASSLNIGGSEQYF. The CDR3 nucleotides are TGTGCTAGCAGCTTAAATATAGGAGGAAGCGAGCAGTACTTC.

The rearrangement uses TRBV11-2 and TRBJ2-4; 8 bases fit TRBD1. The CDR3 sequence is 14 residues long. The J segment lost 4 bases and the V segment lost 4 bases, leaving 3 bases of the junction unmatched. Germline V lookup: CDR1 SGHAT, CDR2 FQNNGV. The CDR3 sequence is CASSSDRVKNIQYF. CDR3 nucleotides: TGTGCCAGCAGCTCGGACAGGGTGAAAAACATTCAGTACTTC.

The chain uses TRBV6-5 and TRBJ1-1; weak D call: TRBD1 (5 bases). The V and J ends lost 0 bases and 10 bases respectively, with 21 bases between them. This CDR3 region has 16 residues. Looked up from germline, CDR1 is MNHEY and CDR2 is SVGAGI. CDR3 sequence: CASSYSIRVIRDPAFF. Here the CDR3 DNA reads TGTGCCAGCAGTTACTCGATACGGGTAATTAGGGACCCAGCTTTCTTT.

The chain joins TRBV18 to TRBJ1-1; 8 bases are shared with TRBD1. CDR3 size: 15 residues. Looked up from germline, CDR1 is KGHSH and CDR2 is LQKENI. The trim removed 4 bases at V and 6 bases at J, leaving 10 bases unmatched. In nucleotides, the CDR3 is TGTGCCAGCTCACTGGAGACAGGGGTGTTGGCTGAAGCTTTCTTT. It encodes CASSLETGVLAEAFF.

The J gene is TRBJ2-1, the V gene TRBV5-1; D unresolved. The CDR3 runs to 14 residues. The germline V gene has CDR1 SGHRS and CDR2 YFSETQ. The V end was cut by 0 bases, the J end by 7 bases, with 11 bases between. The CDR3 region is CASSLATERNEQFF. The CDR3, as DNA: TGCGCCAGCAGCTTGGCCACAGAGAGGAATGAGCAGTTCTTC.

The chain carries TRBV11-3 and TRBJ2-7, with 11 bases fitting TRBD2. This CDR3 region has 19 residues. Germline assignment: CDR1 SGHNT and CDR2 YENEEA. The junction had 20 bases not matched to a gene; V was cut back by 5 bases and J by 5 bases. For the CDR3, the DNA is TGTGCCAGCAGCCAACGTTCGGGAACTAGCGGGAGAAAAGTCGACGAGCAGTACTTC. Residues: CASSQRSGTSGRKVDEQYF.

This clone appeared a single time. The CDR3 DNA is TGTGCCAGTAGTATACGCGGGACAGGGGGCAAGTACCAAGAGACCCAGTACTTC. This codes for CASSIRGTGGKYQETQYF. This chain links TRBV19 with TRBJ2-5; 12 nucleotides line up with TRBD1. This CDR3 has 18 amino acids. CDR1 is LNHDA, CDR2 SQIVND, per germline (reference sequence). With V trimmed by 2 bases and J by 0 bases, 7 bases remained unmatched.

V usage is TRBV6-6 and J usage is TRBJ2-2; no reliable D call. The germline V gene has CDR1 MNHNY and CDR2 SVGAGI (reference sequence). Trimming shortened V by 6 bases and J by 4 bases, and 9 bases separated the two germline ends. The CDR3 totals 13 residues. In nucleotides, the CDR3 is TGTGCCAGCAGCCGGACCACCACCGGGGAGCTGTTTTTT. It specifies CASSRTTTGELFF.

This chain uses TRBV6-1 with TRBJ1-1, with 9 bases aligning to TRBD1. Per the germline V gene, CDR1 is MNHNS and CDR2 is SASEGT. The CDR3 is made up of 14 amino acids. With V trimmed by 0 bases and J by 7 bases, 3 bases remained unmatched. CDR3 bases: TGTGCCAGCAGTGAAGCCGGACAGGGGTATGAAGCTTTCTTT. This encodes CASSEAGQGYEAFF.

The J gene is TRBJ1-2, the V gene TRBV19; no firm D call. Germline CDR1 and CDR2: LNHDA and SQIVND (reference sequence). This CDR3 is built from 13 residues. Trimming stripped 3 bases from V and 2 bases from J, with 7 bases between. CDR3 in amino acids: CASSIGRNYGYTF. The CDR3 nucleotides read TGTGCCAGTAGTATTGGCCGGAACTATGGCTACACCTTC.

This chain uses TRBV6-1 with TRBJ2-3, with D uncertain. Trimming took off 6 bases at V and 0 bases at J, with 13 bases between the two ends. CDR3 size: 15 residues. Per the germline V gene, CDR1 is MNHNS and CDR2 is SASEGT. Here the CDR3 reads CASSPALRSTDTQYF. CDR3 in DNA: TGTGCCAGCAGCCCGGCACTACGTAGCACAGATACGCAGTATTTT.

This chain links TRBV6-1 with TRBJ1-1; tentatively, D is TRBD1 (5 bases). CDR3 length equals 14 residues. CDR1 and CDR2 from the germline V gene are MNHNS and SASEGT. The V end was cut by 2 bases, the J end by 4 bases, with 11 bases between. The CDR3 DNA is TGTGCCAGCAGTGAAAGGGACCTGGGCACTGAAGCTTTCTTT. Translation: CASSERDLGTEAFF.

This clone was detected only a few times. This sequence joins TRBV7-8 and TRBJ1-2; a possible D gene is TRBD1 (6 bases). Trimming pared 1 base from V and 4 bases from J, leaving 19 bases between. This CDR3 has 17 residues. CDR1 and CDR2 (germline): SGHVS, FQNEAQ. In DNA, the CDR3 is TGTGCCAGCAGCTTAGGGATACCATCAACAGGGTTCTATGGCTACACCTTC. Translating gives CASSLGIPSTGFYGYTF.

A single count supports this clone. The V and J genes are TRBV7-2 and TRBJ2-2; D possibly corresponds to TRBD2 (5 bases). The CDR3 has 15 residues. V lost 3 bases and J 4 bases, leaving 12 bases between the germline ends. The germline gives CDR1 SGHTA, CDR2 FQGNSA. The CDR3 spells CASSFWRPPTGELFF. In DNA, the CDR3 is TGTGCCAGCAGCTTTTGGAGGCCCCCCACCGGGGAGCTGTTTTTT.

The rearrangement uses TRBV4-1 and TRBJ2-7; possible D gene TRBD2, 7 bases. The CDR3 sequence is 16 residues long. Germline CDR1 reads MGHRA; CDR2 reads YSYEKL. V was pared by 1 base and J by 2 bases, with 15 bases between. The CDR3, as DNA: TGCGCCAGCAGCCAAGTTCCAAAGGGGGGGACCTACGAGCAGTACTTC. Translation gives CASSQVPKGGTYEQYF.

The chain combines TRBV4-3 with TRBJ2-2; 8 nucleotides match TRBD1. There are 15 residues in the CDR3. Trimming took 6 bases from V and 3 from J; bases not matched to a gene: 6. The V gene's germline CDR1 is LGHNA and CDR2 YSLEER. The CDR3 DNA follows: TGCGCCAGCAGACAGGGGGATAAGGACACCGGGGAGCTGTTTTTT. It codes for CASRQGDKDTGELFF.

The chain carries TRBV7-6 and TRBJ1-2; D is perhaps TRBD1 (6 bases). Per the germline V gene, CDR1 is SGHVS and CDR2 is FNYEAQ. This CDR3 is 13 amino acids long. Trimming shortened V by 2 bases and J by 6 bases, and 10 bases separated the two germline ends. The CDR3 sequence is CASSLNRENGYTF. The CDR3 nucleotides are TGTGCCAGCAGCTTAAACAGGGAAAATGGCTACACCTTC.

In regard to this clone: One end of the junction varies from germline; a read error may be responsible. This chain uses TRBV11-2 with TRBJ2-1; D unclear. This CDR3 contains 14 residues. The V gene's germline CDR1 is SGHAT and CDR2 FQNNGV. The CDR3 nucleotides read TGTGCCAGCACCTTAACATTAGGTGGGAATGAGCAGTTCTTC. The encoded protein is CASTLTLGGNEQFF.

V and J are TRBV7-2 and TRBJ1-4, with D possibly TRBD1 on 6 matching bases. CDR3 length equals 15 residues. Trimming shortened V by 1 base and J by 7 bases, and 13 bases separated the two germline ends. Germline CDR1 is SGHTA and CDR2 is FQGNSA. CDR3 nucleotide sequence: TGTGCCAGCAGCTTAGATTCCAGGGGAGGTGAAAAACTGTTTTTT. Encoded protein: CASSLDSRGGEKLFF.

The chain recombines TRBV10-1 with TRBJ1-1; 7 bases align to TRBD1. This CDR3 has 15 residues. CDR1 and CDR2 from the germline V gene are WNHNN and SYGVQD (reference sequence). V was pared by 0 bases and J by 5 bases, with 6 bases of the junction left unmatched. This chain's CDR3 is CASSESRTGSTEAFF. CDR3 nucleotides: TGCGCCAGCAGTGAGTCAAGGACAGGAAGTACTGAAGCTTTCTTT.